The next 30 T cell receptor beta chains were all read from a single sample in a study of cytomegalovirus exposure and HLA in healthy donors. With 60 Vbeta and 13 Jbeta primers, the PCR was carried out. Libraries were prepared by immunoSEQ multiplex PCR; TCRdb keeps only in-frame clonotypes and omits some of them. The sample yields under 150,000 clones, 75% to 80% seen once. The sequencing sample was made of PBMCs. Receptors were obtained from a woman in her thirties or forties in good health and CMV-seropositive.

Concerning this clone itself: The junction and the germline gene differ at one end; a read error may be behind it. The rearrangement links TRBV19 to TRBJ1-5; D gene uncertain. Germline-derived CDR1 and CDR2 are LNHDA and SQIVND (reference sequence). The CDR3 covers 13 residues. The CDR3 DNA reads TGTGCCAGTAGTGGCAGAGTGCAACAGCTCCAGCATTTT. It yields the protein CASSGRVQQLQHF. Full variable domain (outside the CDR3, taken from reference TRBV19 and TRBJ1-5): DGGITQSPKYLFRKEGQNVTLSCEQNLNHDAMYWYRQDPGQGLRLIYYSQIVNDFQKGDIAEGYSVSREKKESFPLTVTSAQKNPTAFYLCASSGRVQQLQHFGDGTRLSIL.

This chain uses TRBV19 with TRBJ2-5, with 9 bases matching TRBD1. The CDR3 consists of 12 residues. CDR1 is LNHDA and CDR2 is SQIVND in the germline V gene (reference sequence). The J segment lost 4 bases and the V segment lost 6 bases, leaving 0 bases of the junction unmatched. CDR3 DNA sequence: TGTGCCAGTAGACAGGGGGCAGAGACCCAGTACTTC. Translating it yields CASRQGAETQYF.

This chain uses TRBV20-1 with TRBJ2-3, with D perhaps TRBD2 (6 bases). Germline V CDR1 and CDR2: DFQATT, SNEGSKA (reference sequence). The CDR3 loop spans 11 amino acids. V was pared by 6 bases and J by 4 bases, with 8 bases between. The CDR3 spells CSAWRADTQYF. The CDR3, as DNA: TGCAGTGCCTGGAGGGCAGATACGCAGTATTTT.

This sequence joins TRBV29-1 and TRBJ2-7, with 13 bases that match TRBD2. Unmatched junction bases numbered 3, after V lost 6 bases and J lost 7 bases. The CDR3 totals 12 residues. Germline lookup yields CDR1 SQVTM and CDR2 ANQGSEA. The CDR3 region is CSVRTSGGEQYF. The CDR3 nucleotides are TGCAGCGTGAGGACTAGCGGGGGTGAGCAGTACTTC.

The chain links TRBV11-2 to TRBJ1-1; unclear D gene. The germline gives CDR1 SGHAT, CDR2 FQNNGV. The V and J ends lost 4 bases and 0 bases respectively, with 9 bases between them. The CDR3 runs to 14 residues. The CDR3 nucleotides read TGTGCCAGCAGCTCCCAGCGGATGAACACTGAAGCTTTCTTT. Translated, it gives CASSSQRMNTEAFF.

The genes are TRBV7-8 and TRBJ2-1; 12 positions agree with TRBD2. The V gene's germline CDR1 is SGHVS and CDR2 FQNEAQ. V shed 6 bases and J 0 bases; nucleotides not matched to a gene: 0. There are 15 residues in the CDR3. In nucleotides, the CDR3 is TGTGCCAGCAGGACTAGCGGGAGCTCCTACAATGAGCAGTTCTTC. Translation gives CASRTSGSSYNEQFF.

V and J are TRBV7-9 and TRBJ2-7, with 8 bases aligning to TRBD2. Looked up from germline, CDR1 is SEHNR and CDR2 is FQNEAQ (reference sequence). Losses at the gene ends were 5 bases for V and 3 bases for J; bases not matched to a gene: 0. The CDR3 length is 12 residues. CDR3 amino acids: CASSRGGYEQYF. The CDR3 DNA follows: TGTGCCAGCAGCCGGGGGGGCTACGAGCAGTACTTC.

The chain links TRBV6-1 to TRBJ1-2, with TRBD1 as a possible D gene (5 bases). Germline assignment: CDR1 MNHNS and CDR2 SASEGT. The CDR3 runs 14 residues. The V and J ends lost 5 bases and 3 bases respectively, with 13 bases between them. The CDR3 protein is CASSPREGDYGYTF. As DNA, the CDR3 is TGTGCCAGCAGTCCAAGGGAAGGGGACTATGGCTACACCTTC.

This clone was picked up one time. The chain links TRBV13 to TRBJ1-2; a possible D gene is TRBD1 (5 bases). Trimming took 3 bases from V and 6 from J, leaving 14 bases between them. Germline V gives CDR1 PRHDT, CDR2 FYEKMQ (reference sequence). This CDR3 region has 14 residues. The CDR3 region is CASSFGRGSDGYTF. The CDR3 bases are TGTGCCAGCAGCTTTGGAAGGGGTTCGGATGGCTACACCTTC.

This clone was observed a few times. As DNA, the CDR3 is TGCGCCAGCAGAAACCCGGGACTAGCGGGAGGGCAGGAGTTCTTC. This gives the protein CASRNPGLAGGQEFF. The rearrangement joins TRBV4-1 to TRBJ2-1; TRBD2 agrees at 16 bases. V dropped 6 bases and J dropped 14; count of bases not matched to a gene: 10. This CDR3 contains 15 residues. Germline V gene sequence: CDR1 MGHRA, CDR2 YSYEKL.

There are a few counts of this clone. The chain combines TRBV10-2 with TRBJ2-7, with TRBD2 matching 9 bases. With V trimmed by 2 bases and J by 4 bases, 9 bases remained unmatched. Germline V gene sequence: CDR1 WSHSY, CDR2 SAAADI. The CDR3 runs to 16 residues. The CDR3 DNA reads as TGCGCCAGCAGTGAGGTCTCGGCTAGCGGGAATTACGAGCAGTACTTC. The encoded protein is CASSEVSASGNYEQYF.

The chain is built from TRBV5-1 and TRBJ2-1; weak D call: TRBD1 (5 bases). V lost 4 bases and J 7 bases, leaving 9 bases between the germline ends. The CDR3 has 12 amino acids. Germline V CDR1 and CDR2: SGHRS, YFSETQ. This chain's CDR3 is CASSLGQNEQFF. CDR3 nucleotide sequence: TGCGCCAGCAGCCTTGGACAAAATGAGCAGTTCTTC.

The rearrangement joins TRBV5-1 to TRBJ1-1; 9 nucleotides line up with TRBD1. This CDR3 is built from 14 residues. Germline V gene lookup returns CDR1 SGHRS and CDR2 YFSETQ. J lost 5 bases, V lost 1 base, and 3 bases had no gene match. Here the CDR3 DNA reads TGCGCCAGCAGCTTGACAGGGGGCGGGACTGAAGCTTTCTTT. Protein sequence: CASSLTGGGTEAFF.

The rearrangement joins TRBV4-1 to TRBJ1-3, with 10 bases matching TRBD1. The CDR3 sequence is 16 residues long. Germline assignment: CDR1 MGHRA and CDR2 YSYEKL. The V gene end was trimmed by 6 bases and the J gene end by 2 bases; junction bases not matched to a gene: 7. CDR3 sequence: CASRPTGTGAGNTIYF. CDR3 DNA sequence: TGCGCCAGCAGACCTACCGGGACAGGGGCTGGAAACACCATATATTTT.

The CDR3 is CASSMARATTPVANEKLFF. As DNA, the CDR3 is TGTGCCAGTAGTATGGCCAGGGCTACCACCCCAGTGGCTAATGAAAAACTGTTTTTT. The chain carries TRBV19 and TRBJ1-4; possibly TRBD1 for D (5 bases). This CDR3 region has 19 residues. The V and J ends lost 3 bases and 3 bases respectively, with 23 bases between them. The V gene's germline CDR1 is LNHDA and CDR2 SQIVND (reference sequence).

This clone was found a few times. V gene TRBV6-4 combines with J gene TRBJ1-2; 9 bases are a match to TRBD1. This CDR3 has 16 residues. Germline CDR1 is MRHNA and CDR2 is SNTAGT. The trim removed 2 bases at V and 4 bases at J, leaving 8 bases unmatched. Written as DNA, the CDR3 is TGTGCCAGCAGTGACCAGGACAGGGGAAGGAGCTATGGCTACACCTTC. Encoded protein: CASSDQDRGRSYGYTF.

The CDR3 DNA follows: TGTGCCAGCAGCGTACAATGGAGGGAGGGCGGTGAGCAGTTCTTC. Translated: CASSVQWREGGEQFF. The chain carries TRBV9 and TRBJ2-1; 7 nucleotides align to TRBD2. V lost 1 base and J lost 9; bases outside the gene matches: 10. Per the germline V gene, CDR1 is SGDLS and CDR2 is YYNGEE. The CDR3 is 15 amino acids.

The V gene is TRBV6-5, the J gene TRBJ2-1, with 8 bases matching TRBD2. The CDR3 length is 14 residues. V gave up 8 bases and J gave up 6 bases; unmatched junction bases: 9. Germline-derived CDR1 and CDR2 are MNHEY and SVGAGI. The CDR3 reads CASGDWTSTNEQFF. CDR3 nucleotides: TGTGCCAGCGGAGATTGGACTAGCACCAATGAGCAGTTCTTC.

The sample holds one count of this clone. This chain links TRBV10-3 with TRBJ2-2; D not resolved. CDR1 ENHRY and CDR2 SYGVKD come from the germline V gene. The CDR3 is made up of 17 amino acids. Trimming took 2 bases from V and 6 from J, leaving 19 bases between them. The CDR3 DNA reads TGTGCCATCAGTGAGCGACTGGTAGAGAGGTTGGCCGGGGAGCTGTTTTTT. Translated, it gives CAISERLVERLAGELFF.

This clone has more than one count but fewer than ten. The V and J genes are TRBV19 and TRBJ1-3, with D uncertain. CDR1 is LNHDA, CDR2 SQIVND, per germline (reference sequence). Deletions cut 4 bases from V and 0 bases from J, with 10 bases between. CDR3 length: 15 residues. The CDR3 nucleotides are TGTGCCAGTAGTACCATTGAGAGCTCTGGAAACACCATATATTTT. Translation: CASSTIESSGNTIYF.

This chain joins TRBV19 and TRBJ2-5; 7 nucleotides agree with TRBD2. The DNA matches TRBJ2-7 better at its end, which makes the J call doubtful. Per the germline V gene, CDR1 is LNHDA and CDR2 is SQIVND (reference sequence). This CDR3 spans 12 amino acids. The CDR3 nucleotides are TGTGCCAGTAGTGCCGGGGGGTACGAGCAGTACTTC. Its protein is CASSAGGYEQYF.

This chain links TRBV25-1 with TRBJ2-7; 9 bases map to TRBD1. The ends lost 4 bases at V and 2 bases at J; junction bases unmatched: 6. The CDR3 has 15 residues. CDR1 is MGHDK and CDR2 is SYGVNS in the germline V gene. CDR3 in amino acids: CASSARDRDPYEQYF. CDR3 DNA: TGTGCCAGCAGTGCCCGGGACAGGGACCCCTACGAGCAGTACTTC.

The J gene is TRBJ1-5, the V gene TRBV12-5, with 9 bases aligning to TRBD1. J lost 5 bases, V lost 6 bases, and 8 bases had no gene match. CDR1 is LGHNT, CDR2 FRNRAP, per germline. The CDR3 extends over 15 amino acids. The DNA for the CDR3 is TGTGCTAGTGGCCTCGGACAGGGGACACATCAGCCCCAGCATTTT. Its protein product is CASGLGQGTHQPQHF.

The genes are TRBV18 and TRBJ2-3; 10 bases align to TRBD1. The CDR3 consists of 19 residues. From germline, CDR1 is KGHSH and CDR2 LQKENI. Trimming cost V 4 bases and J 3 bases; bases outside gene matches: 16. The CDR3 protein is CASSLGLGTGELRTDTQYF. The CDR3 DNA reads as TGTGCCAGCTCACTAGGGCTAGGGACAGGGGAACTCAGGACAGATACGCAGTATTTT.

The chain couples TRBV5-4 to TRBJ2-2, with 7 positions matching TRBD2. There are 17 residues in the CDR3. V lost 1 base, J lost 5 bases, and 11 bases stayed unmatched. Per germline, CDR1 SGHNT and CDR2 YYREEE (reference sequence). This chain's CDR3 is CASSLFHGGGPTGELFF. CDR3 in DNA: TGTGCCAGCAGCTTGTTTCACGGGGGAGGGCCAACCGGGGAGCTGTTTTTT. Full variable domain (missing parts from reference TRBV5-4 and TRBJ2-2): ETGVTQSPTHLIKTRGQQVTLRCSSQSGHNTVSWYQQALGQGPQFIFQYYREEENGRGNFPPRFSGLQFPNYSSELNVNALELDDSALYLCASSLFHGGGPTGELFFGEGSRLTVL.

The rearrangement links TRBV25-1 to TRBJ2-5; D unresolved. Trimming removed 1 base from V and 6 bases from J, with 12 bases in between. CDR1 MGHDK and CDR2 SYGVNS come from the germline V gene. The CDR3 spans 14 residues. CDR3 nucleotide sequence: TGTGCCAGCAGTGAATTTCCCCCCTCTCAGACCCAGTACTTC. It is translated as CASSEFPPSQTQYF.

This rearrangement joins TRBV6-1 to TRBJ1-4; TRBD1 aligns across 10 bases. From germline, CDR1 is MNHNS and CDR2 SASEGT. This CDR3 is built from 14 residues. V gave up 7 bases and J gave up 7 bases; unmatched junction bases: 6. The CDR3: CASTPGTGVEKLFF. The CDR3 DNA reads TGTGCCAGCACCCCCGGGACAGGGGTTGAAAAACTGTTTTTT.

The chain joins TRBV5-8 to TRBJ2-5, with 10 nucleotides matching TRBD1. Germline V CDR1 and CDR2: SGHTS, YDEGEE. The J segment lost 5 bases and the V segment lost 0 bases, leaving 10 bases of the junction unmatched. This CDR3 has 17 residues. In DNA form, the CDR3 reads TGTGCCAGCAGCTTGGGGGGCCGGGACAGGGGATTGGAGACCCAGTACTTC. It translates to CASSLGGRDRGLETQYF.

The chain is built from TRBV11-2 and TRBJ1-1; D is possibly TRBD1 (6 bases). Trimming removed 3 bases from V and 1 base from J, with 6 bases in between. CDR1 and CDR2 (germline): SGHAT, FQNNGV. The CDR3 is made up of 13 amino acids. In nucleotides, the CDR3 is TGTGCCAGCAGCTTGGGACAGAACACTGAAGCTTTCTTT. Amino acids: CASSLGQNTEAFF.

As DNA, the CDR3 is TGTGCCAGCAGCTTGGACAGGAACACTGAAGCTTTCTTT. Encoded protein: CASSLDRNTEAFF. The genes are TRBV7-8 and TRBJ1-1, with D possibly TRBD1 on 6 matching bases. Germline loops: CDR1 SGHVS, CDR2 FQNEAQ. Deletions cut 3 bases from V and 1 base from J, with 6 bases between. This CDR3 contains 13 residues.